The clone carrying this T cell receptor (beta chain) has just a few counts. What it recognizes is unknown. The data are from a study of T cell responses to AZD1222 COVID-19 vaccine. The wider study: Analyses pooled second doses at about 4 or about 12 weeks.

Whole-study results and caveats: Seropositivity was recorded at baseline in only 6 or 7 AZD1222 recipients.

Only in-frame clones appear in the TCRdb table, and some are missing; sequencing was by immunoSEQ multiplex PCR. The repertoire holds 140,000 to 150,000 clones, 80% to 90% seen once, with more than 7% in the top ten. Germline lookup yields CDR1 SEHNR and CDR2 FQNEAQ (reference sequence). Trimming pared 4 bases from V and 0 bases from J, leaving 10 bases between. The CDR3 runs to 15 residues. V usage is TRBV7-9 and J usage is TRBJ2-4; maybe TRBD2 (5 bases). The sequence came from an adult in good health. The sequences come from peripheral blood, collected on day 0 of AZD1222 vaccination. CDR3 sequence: CASSSLGAAKNIQYF. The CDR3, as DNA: TGTGCCAGCAGCTCCTTGGGAGCAGCCAAAAACATTCAGTACTTC.